What follows are 22 T cell receptor beta chains derived from one specimen sequenced in a study of blood T cell dynamics during melanoma immunotherapy. Time point indicated: week 3, after first cycle of checkpoint inhibitor. TCRdb's copy holds only in-frame clones and misses some; the assay was immunoSEQ multiplex PCR. The data hold roughly 30,000 clones, with roughly 84% observed a single time. Material: blood, obtained from a patient treated with checkpoint blockade. These receptors came from a human donor with melanoma.

This chain connects TRBV2 to TRBJ2-1, with a tentative D call TRBD1 (6 bases). CDR1 SNHLY and CDR2 FYNNEI come from the germline V gene. CDR3 length: 15 amino acids. Deletions cut 6 bases from V and 4 bases from J, with 16 bases between. The DNA of the CDR3 is TGTGCCAGCAGCCCCGACAGGTGGTCATACAATGAGCAGTTCTTC. Translation gives CASSPDRWSYNEQFF. The full variable domain, in which reference TRBV2 and TRBJ2-1 provide the parts outside the CDR3, is EPEVTQTPSHQVTQMGQEVILRCVPISNHLYFYWYRQILGQKVEFLVSFYNNEISEKSEIFDDQFSVERPDGSNFTLKIRSTKLEDSAMYFCASSPDRWSYNEQFFGPGTRLTVL.

The V and J genes are TRBV7-6 and TRBJ2-7; no clear D gene. V lost 8 bases and J 2 bases, leaving 10 bases between the germline ends. This CDR3 contains 12 residues. Germline CDR1 is SGHVS and CDR2 is FNYEAQ. The chain's CDR3 is CASGRFAYEQYF. The CDR3, as DNA: TGTGCCAGCGGACGGTTTGCCTACGAGCAGTACTTC.

This chain uses TRBV25-1 with TRBJ1-2; weak D call: TRBD1 (6 bases). Germline V gene data show CDR1 as MGHDK and CDR2 as SYGVNS. The CDR3 totals 11 residues. The CDR3 sequence: CQGSDPRGYTF. The DNA of the CDR3 is TGTCAGGGGAGTGATCCACGCGGCTACACCTTC.

Only a few counts were recorded for this clone. The chain couples TRBV5-1 to TRBJ1-2; D perhaps matches TRBD1 (6 bases). Germline V gene data show CDR1 as SGHRS and CDR2 as YFSETQ. Trimming took off 0 bases at V and 8 bases at J, with 14 bases between the two ends. There are 14 residues in the CDR3. The CDR3 here is CASSLGQAQGGYTF. CDR3 sequence (DNA): TGCGCCAGCAGCTTGGGACAGGCCCAGGGGGGCTACACCTTC.

V and J are TRBV5-1 and TRBJ2-5; D is possibly TRBD2 (7 bases). V lost 6 bases, J lost 0 bases, and 15 bases lay in between. The CDR3 is 15 amino acids. CDR1 is SGHRS, CDR2 YFSETQ, per germline. The CDR3: CASTWGGPDQETQYF. CDR3 in DNA: TGCGCCAGCACTTGGGGGGGGCCCGACCAAGAGACCCAGTACTTC.

The V gene is TRBV7-6, the J gene TRBJ2-7; D is ambiguous. The CDR3 extends over 14 amino acids. Per germline, CDR1 SGHVS and CDR2 FNYEAQ. V was cut by 1 base and J by 2 bases, with 9 bases left in between. In DNA form, the CDR3 reads TGTGCCAGCAGCTTAGGGGCAGCAACCTACGAGCAGTACTTC. This translates into CASSLGAATYEQYF.

This rearrangement joins TRBV28 to TRBJ1-1, with 8 nucleotides matching TRBD1. Germline V gene data show CDR1 as MDHEN and CDR2 as SYDVKM. Trimming took 6 bases from V and 5 from J; bases not matched to a gene: 8. The CDR3 totals 14 residues. CDR3 nucleotide sequence: TGTGCCAGCAGGACAGGGGCCCATAGGACTGAAGCTTTCTTT. As protein: CASRTGAHRTEAFF. Filled out from reference TRBV28 and TRBJ1-1, the complete variable domain reads DVKVTQSSRYLVKRTGEKVFLECVQDMDHENMFWYRQDPGLGLRLIYFSYDVKMKEKGDIPEGYSVSREKKERFSLILESASTNQTSMYLCASRTGAHRTEAFFGQGTRLTVV.

The gene calls are TRBV19 and TRBJ1-1; no firm D call. Looked up from germline, CDR1 is LNHDA and CDR2 is SQIVND (reference sequence). CDR3 size: 14 residues. V was cut by 3 bases and J by 1 base, with 9 bases left in between. This CDR3 is CASSIPGRNTEAFF. The CDR3 nucleotides read TGTGCCAGTAGTATCCCCGGACGGAACACTGAAGCTTTCTTT.

This clone showed up just once. V is TRBV5-1 and J is TRBJ2-1; 11 bases agree with TRBD2. V lost 0 bases, J lost 15 bases, and 8 bases stayed unmatched. Germline-derived CDR1 and CDR2 are SGHRS and YFSETQ. The CDR3 contains 14 residues. For the CDR3, the DNA is TGCGCCAGCAGCTTGGAGGTACTAGCGGGAGCCTCGTTCTTC. As protein: CASSLEVLAGASFF.

V usage is TRBV27 and J usage is TRBJ1-3, with D unclear. The germline V gene encodes CDR1 MNHEY and CDR2 SMNVEV (reference sequence). V dropped 0 bases and J dropped 0 bases, with 6 bases sitting between them. The CDR3 has 15 residues. The CDR3 is CASSLSPASGNTIYF. The CDR3 DNA sequence: TGTGCCAGCAGTTTATCGCCAGCCTCTGGAAACACCATATATTTT.

This sequence joins TRBV2 and TRBJ1-4; weak D call: TRBD1 (5 bases). The CDR3 spans 14 residues. The V end was cut by 4 bases, the J end by 10 bases, with 16 bases between. CDR1 is SNHLY and CDR2 is FYNNEI in the germline V gene. The CDR3: CASSVGTSLGKLFF. CDR3 DNA: TGTGCCAGCAGTGTCGGGACCAGCCTTGGAAAACTGTTTTTT.

The chain joins TRBV14 to TRBJ1-1; D remains unclear. Trimming took 4 bases from V and 8 from J, leaving 20 bases between them. Looked up from germline, CDR1 is SGHDN and CDR2 is FVKESK. The CDR3 consists of 15 residues. The CDR3 reads CASSPSPLTNKEAFF. The CDR3 DNA follows: TGTGCCAGCAGCCCTTCCCCACTAACCAATAAGGAAGCTTTCTTT.

The V call is TRBV9, the J call TRBJ1-6, with unresolved D. There are 14 residues in the CDR3. Germline loops: CDR1 SGDLS, CDR2 YYNGEE. V was pared by 1 base and J by 8 bases, with 10 bases between. In nucleotides, the CDR3 is TGTGCCAGCAGCGTACGGGCCAGCGATTCACCCCTCCACTTT. Encoded protein: CASSVRASDSPLHF.

J is TRBJ1-1 and V is TRBV11-2; no clear D. Germline V gene data show CDR1 as SGHAT and CDR2 as FQNNGV. This CDR3 is built from 17 residues. With 4 bases removed from V and 1 base from J, the gap between germline ends came to 19 bases. The CDR3 DNA follows: TGTGCCAGCAGCTCCAACTTACAAGGGCCCCAGAACACTGAAGCTTTCTTT. Amino acid sequence: CASSSNLQGPQNTEAFF. The variable domain in full, with the rest retrieved from reference TRBV11-2 and TRBJ1-1, is EAGVAQSPRYKIIEKRQSVAFWCNPISGHATLYWYQQILGQGPKLLIQFQNNGVVDDSQLPKDRFSAERLKGVDSTLKIQPAKLEDSAVYLCASSSNLQGPQNTEAFFGQGTRLTVV.

This clone was detected only a few times. The rearrangement links TRBV7-9 to TRBJ1-2; 8 positions agree with TRBD1. Germline CDR1 is SEHNR and CDR2 is FQNEAQ (reference sequence). Trimming at V came to 5 bases and at J to 2 bases, leaving 4 bases not matched to a gene. The CDR3 runs 14 residues. CDR3 DNA sequence: TGTGCCAGCAGCGCCGACAGGGGCAACTATGGCTACACCTTC. It codes for CASSADRGNYGYTF.

The chain couples TRBV27 to TRBJ2-1; 12 bases agree with TRBD2. The CDR3 sequence is 14 residues long. After removal of 5 bases from V and 8 bases from J, the junction contained 4 bases not matched to a gene. Germline V lookup: CDR1 MNHEY, CDR2 SMNVEV (reference sequence). This chain's CDR3 is CASSPGLAGDEQFF. The CDR3 bases are TGTGCCAGCAGTCCGGGACTAGCGGGCGATGAGCAGTTCTTC.

The genes are TRBV6-1 and TRBJ2-1; 12 bases are shared with TRBD2. The V gene's germline CDR1 is MNHNS and CDR2 SASEGT. V was pared by 6 bases and J by 8 bases, with 8 bases of the junction left unmatched. This CDR3 contains 15 residues. The CDR3 here is CASSEASGRADEQFF. As DNA, the CDR3 is TGTGCCAGCAGCGAGGCTAGCGGGAGGGCCGATGAGCAGTTCTTC.

The chain joins TRBV30 to TRBJ1-2; the D is unclear. V was pared by 5 bases and J by 10 bases, with 17 bases between. The CDR3 runs 12 residues. Germline lookup yields CDR1 GTSNPN and CDR2 SVGIG (reference sequence). For the CDR3, the DNA is TGTGCCTGGTCGTCCAGTTGGGGAGCCTACACCTTC. Translation: CAWSSSWGAYTF.

This chain joins TRBV11-2 and TRBJ1-5, with 7 bases aligning to TRBD1. The trim removed 5 bases at V and 4 bases at J, leaving 5 bases unmatched. The CDR3 has 14 residues. Per germline, CDR1 SGHAT and CDR2 FQNNGV. This CDR3 reads CASSQGGGNQPQHF. The CDR3, as DNA: TGTGCCAGCAGCCAGGGGGGCGGGAATCAGCCCCAGCATTTT.

This sequence joins TRBV9 and TRBJ1-4; maybe TRBD1 (5 bases). This CDR3 has 14 residues. CDR1 is SGDLS, CDR2 YYNGEE, per germline. Trimming removed 2 bases at V and 8 bases at J, with 13 bases between. The CDR3 sequence: CASSVRSGDEKLFF. CDR3 nucleotide sequence: TGTGCCAGCAGCGTGAGATCGGGGGACGAAAAACTGTTTTTT.

The V call is TRBV27, the J call TRBJ1-3; D is undetermined. Germline V lookup: CDR1 MNHEY, CDR2 SMNVEV (reference sequence). The CDR3 is 15 amino acids. V was clipped by 2 bases and J by 4 bases, with 12 bases between them. As DNA, the CDR3 is TGTGCCAGCAGTTTAGGGCCGGGGTTGGGAAACACCATATATTTT. Amino acids: CASSLGPGLGNTIYF.

This chain uses TRBV27 with TRBJ2-5; no clear D gene. This CDR3 is 14 amino acids long. Germline-derived CDR1 and CDR2 are MNHEY and SMNVEV (reference sequence). The V end lost 1 base, the J end lost 4 bases, and 10 bases lay between the germline ends. CDR3 protein: CASSLFDSPETQYF. CDR3 coding DNA: TGTGCCAGCAGTTTATTTGACTCTCCAGAGACCCAGTACTTC.